The entry below gives a single T cell receptor beta chain sequence along with its context. This clone's antigen is unknown. It has no much larger one-base neighbor in the sample; base qualities were not kept. These data belong to a study of OX40 agonist ivuxolimab in advanced cancers. At the level of the whole study: Ivuxolimab was an agonistic, fully human IgG2 monoclonal antibody directed against OX40 (CD134), a costimulatory receptor. In the dose-escalation cohort, 82.7% of patients were male, and the mean age was around 60 years, with a range of roughly 20 to 80. Partial responses occurred in three dose-escalation patients, of whom one had hepatocellular carcinoma and two had cutaneous melanoma. Patients were allowed to have had prior anti-PD-1, anti-PD-L1 or anti-CTLA-4 therapy, and around two fifths of the dose-escalation patients had been treated with checkpoint inhibitors. The point of sequencing TCRbeta in the periphery was to test whether ivuxolimab changed TCR sequence diversity and drove clonal T-cell expansion. Intravenous ivuxolimab was administered to patients every 2 weeks at six dose levels: 0.01, 0.1, 0.3, 1.5, 3 and 10 mg/kg. The paper reports the monotherapy dose-escalation portion (N of about 51 patients) of the phase I ivuxolimab trial. Of the roughly 53 patients in dose escalation, approximately 20 had hepatocellular carcinoma, some 15 had melanoma, 9 had renal cell carcinoma and 9 had head and neck cancer. Broad study findings and their caveats: Low levels of normalized T-cell clonal expansion were also seen in some patients who did not respond. After ivuxolimab, more expanded clones were found on average in CD8+ T cells than in CD4+ T cells. The antigen specificity of the peripheral T cells that underwent clonal expansion was not determined. In the 0.1-3.0 mg/kg groups, partial responders had among the lowest normalized peripheral clonal expansion, particularly in CD8+ T cells. At doses from 0.1 to 3.0 mg/kg, clonal expansion was seen in both CD4+ and CD8+ blood T cells between baseline and week 6.

The trial excluded patients who had a history of autoimmune disease or were on systemic immunosuppression. In every dose cohort, peripheral blood was drawn for TCR sequencing at baseline, cycle 4 day 1, and cycle 7 day 1. Samples were obtained from an open-label, multicenter, first-in-human phase I dose-escalation trial of ivuxolimab. Adults with locally advanced or metastatic head and neck squamous cell, hepatocellular, melanoma or renal cell carcinoma were enrolled in the trial. Before TCR sequencing, CD4+ and CD8+ T cells were separately sorted from peripheral blood. Per the germline V gene (reference sequence), SEHNR is the CDR1 and FQNEAQ is the CDR2. V loses 0 bases of germline sequence and J loses 4 bases, and the interval between the two ends is 13 bases. The CDR3 numbers 16 residues from cysteine through phenylalanine. CDR3 DNA only is kept here, 48 bases in frame from base 1. Genomic DNA was isolated from the sorted cells so that the TCRbeta CDR3 region could be sequenced. The immunoSEQ Assay was used to sequence the TCRbeta CDR3 regions. What TCRdb holds here is the immuneACCESS table cut down to in-frame rearrangements. Part of the clones is not present; checked against another copy, under half of the missing clones reflect an unresolved V gene, and the others are unexplained. Counted in this sample were fewer than 80,000 clones; 85% of them appeared once. Approximately 0.78% of the sample is in the top ten clones.

Rearrangement joined TRBV7-9 to TRBJ1-5; perhaps TRBD1 is the D gene, with 6 bases matching. Specimen: CD4+ or CD8+ T cells sorted from blood, collected in a trial of the OX40 agonist ivuxolimab. This clonotype was obtained from an adult with an advanced solid tumor such as melanoma, head and neck, liver or kidney cancer. The DNA reads TGTGCCAGCAGCTTAGCCTCAGGGGAAATTAATCAGCCCCAGCATTTT. This encodes CASSLASGEINQPQHF.